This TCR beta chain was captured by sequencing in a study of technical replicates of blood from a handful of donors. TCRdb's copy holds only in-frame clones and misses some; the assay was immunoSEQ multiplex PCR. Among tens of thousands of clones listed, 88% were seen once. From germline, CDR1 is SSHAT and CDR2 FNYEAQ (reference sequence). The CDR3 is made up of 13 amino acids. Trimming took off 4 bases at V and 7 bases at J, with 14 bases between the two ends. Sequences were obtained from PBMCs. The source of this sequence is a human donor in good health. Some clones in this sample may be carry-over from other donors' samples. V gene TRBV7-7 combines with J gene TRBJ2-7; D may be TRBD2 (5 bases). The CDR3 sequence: CASSSGLSGEQYF. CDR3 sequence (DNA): TGTGCCAGCAGCTCCGGACTCTCGGGAGAGCAGTACTTC.